The 20 T cell receptor beta chains reported below all come from one sample, sequenced in a study of cytomegalovirus exposure and HLA in healthy donors. The primer mix had 60 Vbeta and 13 Jbeta primers. Clones were sequenced by immunoSEQ multiplex PCR, and TCRdb holds only the in-frame ones, with some missing. Among approximately 200,000 clones listed, over 70% were seen once. Sample: PBMCs. The origin of the receptors is a woman aged 18-29 years in good health and CMV-seropositive.

The chain links TRBV29-1 to TRBJ2-1, with TRBD1 as a possible D gene (5 bases). Trimming left V 3 bases short and J 7 bases short, with 13 bases between. Germline assignment: CDR1 SQVTM and CDR2 ANQGSEA. This CDR3 contains 13 residues. The CDR3: CSVEWVWTNEQFF. DNA for the CDR3: TGCAGCGTTGAGTGGGTTTGGACAAATGAGCAGTTCTTC.

This sequence joins TRBV5-1 and TRBJ2-5; 10 bases are a match to TRBD2. The germline gives CDR1 SGHRS, CDR2 YFSETQ. J was trimmed by 4 bases and V by 0 bases; bases with no gene match: 9. The CDR3 is made up of 17 amino acids. CDR3: CASSLDFSGGALETQYF. CDR3 coding DNA: TGCGCCAGCAGCTTGGATTTCAGCGGGGGGGCCTTAGAGACCCAGTACTTC.

V usage is TRBV6-1 and J usage is TRBJ1-5; D gene uncertain. This CDR3 has 14 amino acids. CDR1 is MNHNS, CDR2 SASEGT, per germline. V lost 11 bases and J lost 6, with 20 bases in between. CDR3 residues: CAGALRDRVQPQHF. Written as DNA, the CDR3 is TGTGCCGGTGCTCTCAGAGACCGGGTTCAGCCCCAGCATTTT.

The sample holds a few counts of this clone. This chain links TRBV6-6 with TRBJ1-2; a possible D gene is TRBD1 (5 bases). The CDR3 covers 14 residues. The germline CDR1 and CDR2 sequences are MNHNY and SVGAGI (reference sequence). Deletions cut 4 bases from V and 5 bases from J, with 14 bases between. DNA for the CDR3: TGTGCCAGCAGTTCTACAGGTATCACTTATGGCTACACCTTC. Protein product: CASSSTGITYGYTF.

This rearrangement joins TRBV7-8 to TRBJ1-2; D is uncertain. This CDR3 region has 13 residues. V was clipped by 1 base and J by 4 bases, with 7 bases between them. From germline, CDR1 is SGHVS and CDR2 FQNEAQ. In DNA form, the CDR3 reads TGTGCCAGCAGCTTAGACAGCACCTATGGCTACACCTTC. Protein sequence: CASSLDSTYGYTF. Full variable domain (missing parts from reference TRBV7-8 and TRBJ1-2): GAGVSQSPRYKVAKRGQDVALRCDPISGHVSLFWYQQALGQGPEFLTYFQNEAQLDKSGLPSDRFFAERPEGSVSTLKIQRTQQEDSAVYLCASSLDSTYGYTFGSGTRLTVV.

The chain recombines TRBV18 with TRBJ1-4, with 7 bases aligning to TRBD1. J was trimmed by 7 bases and V by 5 bases; bases with no gene match: 10. Germline CDR1 is KGHSH and CDR2 is LQKENI. CDR3 size: 15 residues. For the CDR3, the DNA is TGTGCCAGCTCAACTCCGACAGGGCAGATTGAAAAACTGTTTTTT. Protein sequence: CASSTPTGQIEKLFF.

This rearrangement joins TRBV10-3 to TRBJ2-3, with TRBD1 identical over 8 bases. This CDR3 has 15 amino acids. V trimming: 2 bases; J trimming: 1 base; junction bases outside the gene matches: 2. CDR1 is ENHRY and CDR2 is SYGVKD in the germline V gene. This chain's CDR3 is CAISEGTGGTDTQYF. The DNA of the CDR3 is TGTGCCATCAGTGAGGGGACAGGAGGCACAGATACGCAGTATTTT.

This clone occurred a few times. The chain's CDR3 is CASNGGTRLGQETQYF. The CDR3 DNA follows: TGTGCCAGCAACGGGGGAACTAGGCTGGGGCAAGAGACCCAGTACTTC. V gene TRBV9 combines with J gene TRBJ2-5, with D maybe TRBD2 (6 bases). The CDR3 totals 16 residues. The V gene lost 6 bases and the J gene lost 2 bases, with 20 bases spanning the gap. CDR1 SGDLS and CDR2 YYNGEE come from the germline V gene.

This clone came up once. The chain couples TRBV7-2 to TRBJ2-1; 15 bases line up with TRBD2. This CDR3 has 14 residues. Germline CDR1 reads SGHTA; CDR2 reads FQGNSA. The trim removed 5 bases at V and 8 bases at J, leaving 1 base unmatched. DNA for the CDR3: TGTGCCAGCAGCCGGACTAGCGGGGGGGATGAGCAGTTCTTC. It encodes CASSRTSGGDEQFF.

Only a few counts were recorded for this clone. V usage is TRBV7-6 and J usage is TRBJ2-5; TRBD1 matches 10 bases. The length of the CDR3 is 14 residues. V lost 5 bases, J lost 5 bases, and 5 bases stayed unmatched. Germline-derived CDR1 and CDR2 are SGHVS and FNYEAQ. In DNA form, the CDR3 reads TGTGCCAGCAGCCCGTGGACAGGGGGGGAGACCCAGTACTTC. It translates to CASSPWTGGETQYF.

The chain uses TRBV29-1 and TRBJ2-4; a weak D match, TRBD2 (6 bases). CDR1 is SQVTM, CDR2 ANQGSEA, per germline. The CDR3 totals 14 residues. The ends were cut back, 2 bases at V and 2 bases at J, with 10 bases in the middle. CDR3 sequence reads: CSVETAGTKNIQYF. Here the CDR3 DNA reads TGCAGCGTTGAAACGGCGGGGACCAAAAACATTCAGTACTTC.

The chain combines TRBV30 with TRBJ1-1, with TRBD1 matching 7 bases. The CDR3 sequence is 11 residues long. The germline V gene encodes CDR1 GTSNPN and CDR2 SVGIG (reference sequence). The trim removed 7 bases at V and 12 bases at J, leaving 11 bases unmatched. The CDR3: CALQATGDPFF. CDR3 bases: TGTGCCTTACAAGCTACAGGGGATCCTTTCTTT.

The V gene is TRBV20-1, the J gene TRBJ1-1, with a possible D match to TRBD1 (6 bases). Germline values: CDR1 DFQATT, CDR2 SNEGSKA (reference sequence). The V gene lost 6 bases and the J gene lost 8 bases, with 13 bases spanning the gap. This CDR3 spans 11 amino acids. The CDR3 DNA is TGCAGTGCCCGTTGGGGGCAGGAAGCTTTCTTT. This codes for CSARWGQEAFF.

The genes are TRBV4-1 and TRBJ2-5; D may be TRBD1 (5 bases). This CDR3 is 16 amino acids long. Germline CDR1 reads MGHRA; CDR2 reads YSYEKL. Trimming cost V 3 bases and J 0 bases, with 14 bases left between them. This CDR3 reads CASSHAAGSYQETQYF. The CDR3 DNA reads as TGCGCCAGCAGCCACGCGGCAGGGTCCTACCAAGAGACCCAGTACTTC.

The V and J genes are TRBV6-1 and TRBJ1-5; D is possibly TRBD1 (5 bases). Per the germline V gene, CDR1 is MNHNS and CDR2 is SASEGT. CDR3 size: 12 residues. The CDR3 sequence: CATGGSAQPQHF. CDR3 in DNA: TGTGCGACCGGGGGGTCGGCTCAGCCCCAGCATTTT.

The V and J genes are TRBV29-1 and TRBJ1-2; D is possibly TRBD1 (5 bases). The CDR3 contains 13 residues. V gave up 6 bases and J gave up 0 bases, with 11 bases separating them. Germline loops: CDR1 SQVTM, CDR2 ANQGSEA. The CDR3 DNA sequence: TGCAGCGTGCGGGACGTTACTAACTATGGCTACACCTTC. This gives the protein CSVRDVTNYGYTF.

The CDR3 DNA reads TGCGCCTCTGGACAGGGGGCGCGAGGAAACACCATATATTTT. Residues: CASGQGARGNTIYF. The V call is TRBV5-1, the J call TRBJ1-3; 11 bases map to TRBD1. The germline CDR1 and CDR2 sequences are SGHRS and YFSETQ. The length of the CDR3 is 14 residues. Germline trimming cut 10 bases from V and 4 bases from J; bases unmatched to any gene: 7.

This clone was counted only a few times. The chain carries TRBV21-1 and TRBJ2-5; TRBD2 was called by the table and not checked on the DNA. TRBV21-1 is given as a pseudogene. The CDR3 totals 15 residues. The CDR3 DNA follows: TGTGCCAGCAGCAAAGCGCCCAGTAGCGGAGAGACCCAGTACTTC. It specifies CASSKAPSSGETQYF.

V usage is TRBV5-4 and J usage is TRBJ2-3; 8 nucleotides match TRBD1. From germline, CDR1 is SGHNT and CDR2 YYREEE (reference sequence). Trimming at V came to 4 bases and at J to 0 bases, leaving 7 bases not matched to a gene. The CDR3 length is 16 residues. The CDR3 DNA reads TGTGCCAGCAGCGACCGCAGGGGGCTAAGCACAGATACGCAGTATTTT. This translates into CASSDRRGLSTDTQYF.

The V gene is TRBV28, the J gene TRBJ2-5, with TRBD1 identical over 7 bases. CDR1 is MDHEN and CDR2 is SYDVKM in the germline V gene. Trimming removed 6 bases from V and 3 bases from J; junction bases left unmatched: 7. The CDR3 totals 14 residues. The DNA of the CDR3 is TGTGCCAGCAGGAGGGGGCCCCTGGAAGAGACCCAGTACTTC. As protein: CASRRGPLEETQYF.